These 29 T cell receptor beta chains came from one sample sequenced in a study of cytomegalovirus exposure and HLA in healthy donors. The study ran its PCR with 60 Vbeta and 13 Jbeta primers. Assay used: immunoSEQ multiplex PCR; TCRdb lists only in-frame clones, some missing. Seen here are about 190,000 clones, more than 80% observed once, and the top ten hold approximately 2.4%. Sequenced: PBMCs. These TCRs come from a woman between 45 and 60 years old in good health and CMV-seropositive.

V and J are TRBV7-9 and TRBJ2-2; possible D gene TRBD2, 5 bases. This CDR3 comprises 15 residues. Between the trimmed V and J ends, which lost 5 bases and 6 bases, there was a span of 16 bases. CDR1 and CDR2 (germline): SEHNR, FQNEAQ (reference sequence). This CDR3 is CASSLLDWSSGELFF. In DNA, the CDR3 is TGTGCCAGCAGCCTACTGGACTGGTCCTCCGGGGAGCTGTTTTTT.

Worth noting for this clone: The junction departs from germline at one end; a sequencing error may be responsible. The chain has TRBV18 and TRBJ1-5; TRBD1 is a possible D gene (6 bases). The V gene's germline CDR1 is KGHSH and CDR2 LQKENI. This CDR3 comprises 16 residues. DNA of the CDR3: TGTGCCAGCTCTCCACAGGGCCCGGGGAGCAATCAGCCCCAGCATTTT. Protein sequence: CASSPQGPGSNQPQHF. Full variable domain (rest looked up from reference TRBV18 and TRBJ1-5): NAGVMQNPRHLVRRRGQEARLRCSPMKGHSHVYWYRQLPEEGLKFMVYLQKENIIDESGMPKERFSAEFPKEGPSILRIQQVVRGDSAAYFCASSPQGPGSNQPQHFGDGTRLSIL.

J is TRBJ1-5 and V is TRBV7-9; D is unresolved. CDR1 is SEHNR, CDR2 FQNEAQ, per germline (reference sequence). Trimming removed 5 bases at V and 4 bases at J, with 12 bases between. The CDR3 covers 14 residues. CDR3 in amino acids: CASSSEEVNQPQHF. For the CDR3, the DNA is TGTGCCAGCAGCAGTGAGGAGGTGAATCAGCCCCAGCATTTT.

The chain couples TRBV6-5 to TRBJ1-3; D might be TRBD1 (5 bases). The CDR3 runs to 13 residues. The ends were cut back, 6 bases at V and 3 bases at J, with 9 bases in the middle. CDR1 and CDR2 from the germline V gene are MNHEY and SVGAGI. The CDR3 nucleotides are TGTGCCAGCAGGGGGCTCGGTGGAAACACCATATATTTT. Amino acids: CASRGLGGNTIYF.

The rearrangement links TRBV5-1 to TRBJ1-2; D is ambiguous. The CDR3 is 14 amino acids. Deletions cut 1 base from V and 2 bases from J, with 9 bases between. The germline V gene encodes CDR1 SGHRS and CDR2 YFSETQ. The CDR3 region is CASSLLPENYGYTF. CDR3 nucleotides: TGCGCCAGCAGCTTGCTTCCGGAGAACTATGGCTACACCTTC.

V and J are TRBV6-1 and TRBJ2-1; TRBD1 agrees at 8 bases. Looked up from germline, CDR1 is MNHNS and CDR2 is SASEGT. V lost 6 bases, J lost 8 bases, and 9 bases stayed unmatched. The CDR3 contains 14 residues. Here the CDR3 reads CASRAGTGGYEQFF. For the CDR3, the DNA is TGTGCCAGCAGGGCCGGGACAGGCGGGTATGAGCAGTTCTTC.

V is TRBV6-5 and J is TRBJ2-7, with TRBD2 identical over 13 bases. V lost 2 bases to trimming and J lost 6 bases; unmatched junction nucleotides: 4. The CDR3 has 15 amino acids. The V gene's germline CDR1 is MNHEY and CDR2 SVGAGI. The CDR3 here is CASSYGTSGISEQYF. CDR3 sequence (DNA): TGTGCCAGCAGTTACGGGACTAGCGGGATCAGCGAGCAGTACTTC.

The chain uses TRBV29-1 and TRBJ1-1; D remains ambiguous. This CDR3 region has 10 residues. Trimming pared 8 bases from V and 11 bases from J, leaving 15 bases between. Germline V CDR1 and CDR2: SQVTM, ANQGSEA. This CDR3 is CSPRPGKAFF. DNA of the CDR3: TGCAGCCCTCGGCCGGGAAAGGCTTTCTTT.

This chain uses TRBV13 with TRBJ2-3; 7 bases are a match to TRBD2. Trimming removed 7 bases from V and 0 bases from J; junction bases left unmatched: 7. Germline lookup yields CDR1 PRHDT and CDR2 FYEKMQ (reference sequence). The CDR3 loop spans 15 amino acids. The CDR3 bases are TGTGCCAGCATCCGTTGGGGGGGTAGCACAGATACGCAGTATTTT. Translation: CASIRWGGSTDTQYF.

This clone showed up just once. V gene TRBV28 combines with J gene TRBJ2-3; the match to TRBD2 covers 11 bases. Germline CDR1 reads MDHEN; CDR2 reads SYDVKM. Trimming cost V 5 bases and J 2 bases; bases outside gene matches: 6. The CDR3 runs to 16 residues. CDR3 coding DNA: TGTGCCAGCAGTAAGCCTAGCGGGGGGCCCACAGATACGCAGTATTTT. Protein sequence: CASSKPSGGPTDTQYF.

This clone came up once. The chain uses TRBV27 and TRBJ1-1; no definite D call. Between the trimmed V and J ends, which lost 3 bases and 3 bases, there was a span of 8 bases. The CDR3 loop spans 13 amino acids. From germline, CDR1 is MNHEY and CDR2 SMNVEV (reference sequence). The CDR3 sequence is CASSFREDTEAFF. The CDR3 DNA follows: TGTGCCAGCAGTTTTAGGGAGGACACTGAAGCTTTCTTT.

This clone was observed a few times. CDR3 residues: CASSQYREGNTEAFF. The CDR3 DNA sequence: TGTGCCAGCAGCCAGTACAGGGAGGGGAACACTGAAGCTTTCTTT. V usage is TRBV5-4 and J usage is TRBJ1-1; D may be TRBD1 (6 bases). V gave up 4 bases and J gave up 1 base, with 14 bases separating them. This CDR3 comprises 15 residues. Germline CDR1 reads SGHNT; CDR2 reads YYREEE (reference sequence).

This clone was seen a few times. This chain uses TRBV6-5 with TRBJ1-4, with TRBD1 matching 7 bases. Trimming took 2 bases from V and 10 from J; bases not matched to a gene: 7. This CDR3 has 14 amino acids. The germline CDR1 and CDR2 sequences are MNHEY and SVGAGI. CDR3 nucleotides: TGTGCCAGCAGTTACGAGACAGGGATGGGAAAACTGTTTTTT. Residues: CASSYETGMGKLFF.

With respect to this clone: Mismatch with germline at one junction end may stem from a read error. The chain is built from TRBV7-7 and TRBJ2-3; 8 bases line up with TRBD2. This CDR3 spans 17 amino acids. The germline gives CDR1 SSHAT, CDR2 FNYEAQ (reference sequence). CDR3 DNA: TGTGCTAGCAGCCCCCAGGGAGCGGGGGTTATCACAGATACGCAGTATTTT. Translating it yields CASSPQGAGVITDTQYF.

The rearrangement joins TRBV5-1 to TRBJ2-5; 11 bases align to TRBD1. Germline CDR1 reads SGHRS; CDR2 reads YFSETQ. Unmatched junction bases numbered 7, after V lost 5 bases and J lost 4 bases. The CDR3 extends over 15 amino acids. DNA of the CDR3: TGCGCCAGCAGTCGGACAGGGGGCTTACGAGAGACCCAGTACTTC. Amino acids: CASSRTGGLRETQYF.

This clone was recorded once. The rearrangement links TRBV20-1 to TRBJ1-1; D unresolved. Germline assignment: CDR1 DFQATT and CDR2 SNEGSKA (reference sequence). The CDR3 length is 11 residues. DNA for the CDR3: TGCAGAGCCGAAAGCAACACTGAAGCTTTCTTT. This gives the protein CRAESNTEAFF.

The chain has TRBV5-4 and TRBJ1-2; TRBD1 agrees at 9 bases. The CDR3 covers 14 residues. Germline V lookup: CDR1 SGHNT, CDR2 YYREEE (reference sequence). V trimming: 3 bases; J trimming: 5 bases; junction bases outside the gene matches: 5. CDR3 nucleotide sequence: TGTGCCAGCAGCTCGCCCGGGACAGGGTATGGCTACACCTTC. Amino acids: CASSSPGTGYGYTF.

The chain uses TRBV7-2 and TRBJ2-1, with 12 positions matching TRBD2. There are 16 residues in the CDR3. Germline loops: CDR1 SGHTA, CDR2 FQGNSA. Germline trimming cut 5 bases from V and 8 bases from J; bases unmatched to any gene: 10. In DNA form, the CDR3 reads TGTGCCAGCAGCCCGAGGACTAGCGGGGATGGACATGAGCAGTTCTTC. Amino acids: CASSPRTSGDGHEQFF.

This chain links TRBV5-4 with TRBJ2-5, with 8 bases aligning to TRBD2. Germline-derived CDR1 and CDR2 are SGHNT and YYREEE (reference sequence). This CDR3 has 13 residues. V gave up 4 bases and J gave up 1 base; unmatched junction bases: 0. The CDR3 here is CASSGTSQETQYF. CDR3 DNA: TGTGCCAGCAGCGGGACTAGCCAAGAGACCCAGTACTTC.

The gene calls are TRBV5-1 and TRBJ2-3; 7 bases are shared with TRBD1. With 4 bases clipped from V and 1 base from J, the junction kept 9 bases outside the gene matches. Germline-derived CDR1 and CDR2 are SGHRS and YFSETQ. CDR3 length equals 16 residues. CDR3 coding DNA: TGCGCCAGCAGCCTCCAAGGGGGCGTTGGCACAGATACGCAGTATTTT. This gives the protein CASSLQGGVGTDTQYF.

As to this clone: Compared with germline, one end of the junction differs, possibly owing to a read error. This chain joins TRBV7-9 and TRBJ1-3; D uncertain. This CDR3 is built from 16 residues. Germline V CDR1 and CDR2: SEHNR, FQNEAQ (reference sequence). CDR3 in DNA: TGCGCCAGCAGCCAAGATCGGAGAGGGATCGGAAACACCATATATTTT. It translates to CASSQDRRGIGNTIYF. The whole variable domain, remainder taken from reference TRBV7-9 and TRBJ1-3, is DTGVSQNPRHKITKRGQNVTFRCDPISEHNRLYWYRQTLGQGPEFLTYFQNEAQLEKSRLLSDRFSAERPKGSFSTLEIQRTEQGDSAMYLCASSQDRRGIGNTIYFGEGSWLTVV.

This rearrangement joins TRBV6-6 to TRBJ2-2; TRBD2 is a possible D gene (6 bases). Germline values: CDR1 MNHNY, CDR2 SVGAGI (reference sequence). Trimming stripped 5 bases from V and 6 bases from J, with 13 bases between. This CDR3 is built from 14 residues. CDR3 amino acids: CASSQSRGSGELFF. In DNA, the CDR3 is TGTGCCAGCAGTCAGTCCCGGGGGTCCGGGGAGCTGTTTTTT.

The chain is built from TRBV2 and TRBJ1-1, with D possibly matching TRBD1 (6 bases). Germline loops: CDR1 SNHLY, CDR2 FYNNEI. Trimming took 3 bases from V and 3 from J, leaving 11 bases between them. CDR3 length: 14 residues. CDR3 coding DNA: TGTGCCAGCAGTGACACAGGGAGATACACTGAAGCTTTCTTT. This codes for CASSDTGRYTEAFF.

The chain is built from TRBV5-1 and TRBJ1-1; TRBD1 might be the D (5 bases). The V end was cut by 6 bases, the J end by 5 bases, with 17 bases between. In germline, CDR1 is SGHRS, CDR2 YFSETQ. CDR3 length equals 14 residues. Here the CDR3 DNA reads TGCGCCAGCACCTCGGGGGGGGGTAATACTGAAGCTTTCTTT. Translated: CASTSGGGNTEAFF.

V usage is TRBV19 and J usage is TRBJ1-1; D ambiguous. The CDR3 runs 11 residues. Deletions cut 7 bases from V and 5 bases from J, with 8 bases between. In germline, CDR1 is LNHDA, CDR2 SQIVND (reference sequence). CDR3 sequence (DNA): TGTGCCAGTATGGGGAGAACTGAAGCTTTCTTT. As protein: CASMGRTEAFF.

The chain carries TRBV15 and TRBJ1-2; 7 bases line up with TRBD1. J gave up 4 bases and V 5 bases, and 4 bases lay outside the gene matches. Per the germline V gene, CDR1 is LNHNV and CDR2 is YYDKDF (reference sequence). The CDR3 has 13 residues. In nucleotides, the CDR3 is TGTGCCACCAGCGACTCAGGGGGCTATGGCTACACCTTC. Amino acid sequence: CATSDSGGYGYTF.

V gene TRBV11-2 combines with J gene TRBJ1-1, with D possibly matching TRBD1 (5 bases). V shed 4 bases and J shed 4 bases, with 10 bases lying between them. The V gene's germline CDR1 is SGHAT and CDR2 FQNNGV. The CDR3 loop spans 13 amino acids. CDR3 loop: CASSSHGGTEAFF. In DNA form, the CDR3 reads TGTGCCAGCAGCTCCCACGGGGGCACTGAAGCTTTCTTT.

This rearrangement joins TRBV18 to TRBJ2-1; 7 bases are shared with TRBD2. This CDR3 contains 13 residues. V lost 5 bases, J lost 16 bases, and 14 bases stayed unmatched. Germline CDR1 KGHSH, CDR2 LQKENI. CDR3 sequence: CASSTSQRDVTFF. The CDR3 DNA reads TGTGCCAGCTCAACCTCCCAGCGGGACGTGACATTCTTC.

The chain combines TRBV4-1 with TRBJ2-1; D may be TRBD2 (7 bases). This CDR3 has 11 amino acids. V was cut by 6 bases and J by 10 bases, with 10 bases left in between. CDR1 is MGHRA, CDR2 YSYEKL, per germline. The CDR3 DNA reads as TGCGCCAGCAGAGAGGGGGGGGAGCAGTTCTTC. Translating it yields CASREGGEQFF.